Shown below are 14 T cell receptor beta chains from a single sample sequenced in a study of PD-1 blockade in classical Hodgkin lymphoma. Profiling relied on immunoSEQ multiplex PCR, and the TCRdb table lists in-frame clones only, not all of them. This repertoire shows some 60,000 clones, around 91% found once; its top ten account for approximately 15%. Relapses following autologous stem cell transplantation were seen in all patients, with brentuximab vedotin exposure varying. The source material was peripheral blood mononuclear cells (PBMCs), sampled at baseline. The source of these receptors is a human donor with classical Hodgkin lymphoma.

The chain recombines TRBV19 with TRBJ2-1; D ambiguous. Germline V gene sequence: CDR1 LNHDA, CDR2 SQIVND (reference sequence). Trimming shortened V by 2 bases and J by 0 bases, and 8 bases separated the two germline ends. CDR3 size: 15 residues. The CDR3 protein is CASSIIRPSYNEQFF. The CDR3, as DNA: TGTGCCAGTAGTATAATCAGGCCCTCCTACAATGAGCAGTTCTTC. The variable domain in full, completed from reference TRBV19 and TRBJ2-1, reads DGGITQSPKYLFRKEGQNVTLSCEQNLNHDAMYWYRQDPGQGLRLIYYSQIVNDFQKGDIAEGYSVSREKKESFPLTVTSAQKNPTAFYLCASSIIRPSYNEQFFGPGTRLTVL.

The V call is TRBV18, the J call TRBJ1-5; 9 positions agree with TRBD1. The CDR3 has 13 amino acids. CDR1 is KGHSH, CDR2 LQKENI, per germline. V lost 4 bases to trimming and J lost 5 bases; unmatched junction nucleotides: 0. Here the CDR3 reads CASSRQGDQPQHF. The CDR3 region has the DNA TGTGCCAGCTCACGACAGGGGGATCAGCCCCAGCATTTT. Full variable domain (remainder filled in from reference TRBV18 and TRBJ1-5): NAGVMQNPRHLVRRRGQEARLRCSPMKGHSHVYWYRQLPEEGLKFMVYLQKENIIDESGMPKERFSAEFPKEGPSILRIQQVVRGDSAAYFCASSRQGDQPQHFGDGTRLSIL.

The CDR3 DNA reads TGTGCTAGTGGTGTGGCCGGGATATTCTATGGCTACACCTTC. Amino acid sequence: CASGVAGIFYGYTF. The V gene is TRBV12-5, the J gene TRBJ1-2; D gene uncertain. Trimming cost V 5 bases and J 4 bases, with 14 bases left between them. The CDR3 consists of 14 residues. In germline, CDR1 is LGHNT, CDR2 FRNRAP.

The V and J genes are TRBV7-9 and TRBJ2-1; no firm D call. V was shortened by 0 bases and J by 10 bases, with 4 bases between the two germline ends. The CDR3 runs to 11 residues. CDR1 and CDR2 (germline): SEHNR, FQNEAQ (reference sequence). CDR3 DNA: TGTGCCAGCAGCTTAGCGAACGAGCAGTTCTTC. Its translation: CASSLANEQFF.

The chain carries TRBV6-6 and TRBJ1-6, with no clear D. The CDR3 totals 15 residues. Germline-derived CDR1 and CDR2 are MNHNY and SVGAGI (reference sequence). V was cut by 1 base and J by 2 bases, with 6 bases left in between. CDR3 residues: CASSYLEPYNSPLHF. DNA of the CDR3: TGTGCCAGCAGTTACTTGGAGCCCTATAATTCACCCCTCCACTTT.

V is TRBV30 and J is TRBJ1-3, with D uncertain. Deletions cut 5 bases from V and 1 base from J, with 12 bases between. The CDR3 length is 14 residues. Germline V lookup: CDR1 GTSNPN, CDR2 SVGIG (reference sequence). The CDR3 region has the DNA TGTGCCTGGTCTTCGCGGCCATCTGGAAACACCATATATTTT. Translated: CAWSSRPSGNTIYF. Combining the CDR3 with reference TRBV30 and TRBJ1-3 gives the whole variable domain SQTIHQWPATLVQPVGSPLSLECTVEGTSNPNLYWYRQAAGRGLQLLFYSVGIGQISSEVPQNLSASRPQDRQFILSSKKLLLSDSGFYLCAWSSRPSGNTIYFGEGSWLTVV.

The V and J genes are TRBV5-6 and TRBJ2-5; no reliable D call. The CDR3 consists of 15 residues. With 0 bases removed from V and 1 base from J, the gap between germline ends came to 10 bases. Germline V gene data show CDR1 as SGHDT and CDR2 as YYEEEE. CDR3 sequence reads: CASSLEFGVQETQYF. In DNA form, the CDR3 reads TGTGCCAGCAGCTTGGAATTTGGGGTCCAAGAGACCCAGTACTTC.

This rearrangement joins TRBV27 to TRBJ1-2; D possibly corresponds to TRBD1 (6 bases). The V end lost 6 bases, the J end lost 0 bases, and 17 bases lay between the germline ends. Per germline, CDR1 MNHEY and CDR2 SMNVEV (reference sequence). The CDR3 totals 16 residues. For the CDR3, the DNA is TGTGCCAGCAGCCCCGAGGGGGGAAGGACTAACTATGGCTACACCTTC. Its protein product is CASSPEGGRTNYGYTF.

The chain recombines TRBV10-2 with TRBJ2-3, with 9 bases matching TRBD2. Trimming at V came to 10 bases and at J to 6 bases, leaving 8 bases not matched to a gene. CDR1 is WSHSY and CDR2 is SAAADI in the germline V gene. The CDR3 is 13 amino acids. Written as DNA, the CDR3 is TGCGCCACCGGACTAGCGCCACCGGATACGCAGTATTTT. This translates into CATGLAPPDTQYF.

The V gene is TRBV6-6, the J gene TRBJ1-1; D unclear. Trimming shortened V by 8 bases and J by 5 bases, and 6 bases separated the two germline ends. The length of the CDR3 is 10 residues. Germline V CDR1 and CDR2: MNHNY, SVGAGI (reference sequence). The CDR3 DNA reads TGTGCCAGCTTCTCGACTGAAGCTTTCTTT. It translates to CASFSTEAFF.

V gene TRBV6-6 combines with J gene TRBJ1-1, with D hard to call. The length of the CDR3 is 13 residues. Germline values: CDR1 MNHNY, CDR2 SVGAGI (reference sequence). The V end lost 3 bases, the J end lost 0 bases, and 5 bases lay between the germline ends. CDR3 sequence (DNA): TGTGCCAGCAGTTATCAGATGAACACTGAAGCTTTCTTT. Residues: CASSYQMNTEAFF.

This chain links TRBV5-4 with TRBJ2-7; D call uncertain. V was shortened by 4 bases and J by 0 bases, with 14 bases between the two germline ends. The germline V gene encodes CDR1 SGHNT and CDR2 YYREEE (reference sequence). The CDR3 runs 15 residues. The CDR3 nucleotides read TGTGCCAGCAGCACGCCCGACACCCCCTCCTACGAGCAGTACTTC. The encoded protein is CASSTPDTPSYEQYF. Full variable domain (missing parts from reference TRBV5-4 and TRBJ2-7): ETGVTQSPTHLIKTRGQQVTLRCSSQSGHNTVSWYQQALGQGPQFIFQYYREEENGRGNFPPRFSGLQFPNYSSELNVNALELDDSALYLCASSTPDTPSYEQYFGPGTRLTVT.

This rearrangement joins TRBV5-8 to TRBJ2-2, with D tentatively TRBD1 or TRBD2 (5 bases each). Germline loops: CDR1 SGHTS, CDR2 YDEGEE. Trimming shortened V by 8 bases and J by 3 bases, and 20 bases separated the two germline ends. CDR3 length equals 16 residues. The CDR3 region is CARRDRDLGDTGELFF. CDR3 in DNA: TGTGCCAGACGGGATAGGGACCTCGGGGACACCGGGGAGCTGTTTTTT. Looking up the rest from reference TRBV5-8 and TRBJ2-2 gives the full variable domain: EAGVTQSPTHLIKTRGQQATLRCSPISGHTSVYWYQQALGLGLQFLLWYDEGEERNRGNFPPRFSGRQFPNYSSELNVNALELEDSALYLCARRDRDLGDTGELFFGEGSRLTVL.

The chain uses TRBV19 and TRBJ1-6; D may be TRBD1 (5 bases). CDR1 and CDR2 from the germline V gene are LNHDA and SQIVND (reference sequence). The CDR3 extends over 15 amino acids. Between the trimmed V and J ends, which lost 4 bases and 9 bases, there was a span of 16 bases. Here the CDR3 reads CASSTHVGRGSPLHF. The CDR3 DNA follows: TGTGCCAGTAGTACCCACGTAGGGAGGGGTTCACCCCTCCACTTT.